This T cell receptor (beta chain) comes out of a study of blood T cell repertoires in COVID-19. This clone appeared a few times. Method: immunoSEQ multiplex PCR; TCRdb's copy keeps in-frame clones and lacks some. The sample shows 150,000 to 200,000 clones, 70% to 90% of them seen only once. CDR3 length equals 15 residues. Germline CDR1 and CDR2: SSHAT and FNYEAQ (reference sequence). Trimming shortened V by 5 bases and J by 3 bases, and 17 bases separated the two germline ends. The chain joins TRBV7-7 to TRBJ2-7; a possible D gene is TRBD2 (6 bases). The origin of this receptor is a human donor with active or convalescent COVID-19. The donor label of this sample is uncertain. The sequenced sample consisted of peripheral blood. The CDR3 nucleotides read TGTGCCAGCAGCCGGGGGACGGGAGCCGGCTACGAGCAGTACTTC. This sequence encodes CASSRGTGAGYEQYF.